The source of this TCR beta chain is a study of blood T cells in healthy people across ages (dated by TCRdb to 2013 to 2016). Regarding the study in general: In model experiments, template switching captured roughly one uniquely barcoded TCR beta cDNA molecule for every two T cells. The study measured age-related changes in TCR beta repertoire diversity using deep sequencing normalized with unique cDNA molecular identifiers. Four age groups were formed from the donors: young (average roughly 15 years), middle-aged (approximately 40), aged (under 70) and long-lived (about 75). To avoid experimental bias, donors of different ages were spread randomly across the sequencing lanes. The study analyzed two additional independent replicas of 1 million unique cDNA reads from the same blood draw for two donors, one aged 18 to 30 and one aged 80 or older.

The V and J ends are trimmed by 3 bases and 2 bases, leaving 13 bases between them. The germline V gene (reference sequence) supplies CDR1 LGHDT and CDR2 YNNKEL. There are 15 amino acids in the CDR3, from cysteine to phenylalanine inclusive. Only CDR3 DNA remains: 45 bases, in frame from the first base. Overall study outcomes, separate from this receptor: Observed TCR beta diversity correlated strongly with the percentage of naive T cells measured by flow cytometry. The CMV infection status of donors was not known, potentially confounding age-related changes in expanded clonotypes. Compared with the aged group, the long-lived group had more naive CD4+ T cells, fewer expanded clones and increased TCR diversity, suggesting age selection. Estimates of total diversity based on one million sequenced T cells were considered lower bounds and underestimates. Conclusive comparison of naive and antigen-experienced compartments was prevented by the profiling of bulk unsorted PBMCs. Observed TCR beta diversity per million T cells fell roughly linearly with age, and a significant reduction was already apparent by age about 36.

Library preparation employed 5' RACE. TCRdb records Illumina HiSeq 2500 as the sequencer. A second PCR of roughly 6 to 11 cycles was performed with a sample-barcoded 5' primer and a J-beta primer mix. A unique molecular identifier was introduced onto each TCR beta cDNA molecule by a template-switch 5' adaptor carrying 12 random nucleotides. Each sample yielded at least 3 million CDR3-containing paired-end reads. The Mint cDNA synthesis kit, primed by a TRBC-specific oligonucleotide, was used to synthesize first-strand cDNA from all RNA. After uracil-DNA glycosylase treatment, a first 18-cycle PCR used universal primers M1SS and BC2_uni_R on all cDNA. The authors' analysis ran thus. For normalization, 1 million high-quality reads, each with a distinct molecular identifier, were randomly selected from each sample. Instead of being binned into consensus sequences, reads with shared molecular identifiers were discarded. CDR3 identification, clonotype clustering and error correction used MiTCR with a Q25 quality threshold and the strictest error-elimination algorithm. Lower-bound total TCR beta diversity was estimated with a nonparametric unseen species model using Euler transformation. TCRdb reprocessed the public reads (quality trimming at Q25 with fastp, clone calling with MiXCR) and kept in-frame beta chains. Under each unique CDR3 protein, matching rows form one entry showing the most common genes and DNA. TCRdb's processing, not the study's, gives the V and J calls here. The sample table lists 540,000 or so distinct CDR3 sequences, 40% to 55% of them with a count of one. The ten largest clones add up to 20% to 25% of the sample.

On this clonotype itself: The antigen it binds to is not known. No clone much larger than this one lies a single base away; base qualities are absent.

The approximately 40 donors, aged about 6 to 95 years, were systemically healthy Caucasian individuals from Russia. Each donor gave ten milliliters of peripheral blood, collected into EDTA-treated Vacutainer tubes. Ficoll-Paque density-gradient centrifugation was used to isolate PBMCs, with at least 7 million obtained per sample. Trizol reagent was used to extract total RNA from the PBMCs, yielding at least 5.5 micrograms per sample. The percentages of naive CD45RAhigh/CD27high T cells were determined by flow cytometry on a PBMC aliquot from every donor. Sequenced: blood. The chain couples TRBV3-1 to TRBJ2-5; the D gene is perhaps TRBD2, from 6 matching bases. The source of this sequence is an older man in good health. The DNA sequence reads TGTGCCAGCAGCCACTTTGCGGGGTCTCAAGAGACCCAGTACTTC. It is translated as CASSHFAGSQETQYF.